This T cell receptor (beta chain) was captured in a study of T cell responses to AZD1222 COVID-19 vaccine. Study-wide results and limits: Baseline serostatus was positive in only a handful of AZD1222 recipients. Samples come after the peak T cell response, not at day 14. It should be noted that donors were predominantly white British and more often female, and clonal diversity was possibly underestimated.

The assay was immunoSEQ multiplex PCR, and TCRdb's table has in-frame clones only and misses some. In the table there are 250,000 to 300,000 clones, about 94% of which are singletons. As concerns this clone: Its antigen is not known.

The CDR3 extends over 16 amino acids. V shed 5 bases and J shed 4 bases, with 20 bases lying between them. CDR1 is MNHNY and CDR2 is SVGAGI in the germline V gene (reference sequence). The clonotype comes from an adult who received the AZD1222 COVID-19 vaccine. The chain employs TRBV6-6 and TRBJ1-1, with D unresolved. This sample comprised peripheral blood, obtained 28 days after the second AZD1222 dose. CDR3: CASSPQTFVVGTEAFF. CDR3 nucleotides: TGTGCCAGCAGTCCCCAGACATTTGTTGTTGGCACTGAAGCTTTCTTT.